This T cell receptor beta chain comes out of a study of OX40 agonist ivuxolimab in advanced cancers. Study-level background: Given to patients was ivuxolimab, an agonistic anti-OX40 (CD134) antibody. Of the participants, around 39% had some prior anti-PD-1, anti-PD-L1 or anti-CTLA-4 therapy, which was allowed. Study-wide results and limits: Antigen specificity was not determined for the expanded peripheral T cells.

As to this clone: Its target is unknown.

Trimming took 5 bases from V and 5 from J; bases not matched to a gene: 3. The CDR3 covers 13 residues. Germline V gives CDR1 SEHNR, CDR2 FQNEAQ (reference sequence). Profiled with immunoSEQ multiplex PCR; TCRdb holds only in-frame clones, not every one. The profile shows 60,000 to 75,000 clones, over 80% of them singletons. This chain joins TRBV7-9 and TRBJ1-1; TRBD1 agrees at 9 bases. This sample comprised CD4+ or CD8+ T cells sorted from blood, obtained in a trial of the OX40 agonist ivuxolimab. This receptor was identified in an adult with an advanced solid tumor such as melanoma, head and neck, liver or kidney cancer. CDR3 bases: TGTGCCAGCAGCCAACAGGGGGCAACTGAAGCTTTCTTT. It encodes CASSQQGATEAFF.